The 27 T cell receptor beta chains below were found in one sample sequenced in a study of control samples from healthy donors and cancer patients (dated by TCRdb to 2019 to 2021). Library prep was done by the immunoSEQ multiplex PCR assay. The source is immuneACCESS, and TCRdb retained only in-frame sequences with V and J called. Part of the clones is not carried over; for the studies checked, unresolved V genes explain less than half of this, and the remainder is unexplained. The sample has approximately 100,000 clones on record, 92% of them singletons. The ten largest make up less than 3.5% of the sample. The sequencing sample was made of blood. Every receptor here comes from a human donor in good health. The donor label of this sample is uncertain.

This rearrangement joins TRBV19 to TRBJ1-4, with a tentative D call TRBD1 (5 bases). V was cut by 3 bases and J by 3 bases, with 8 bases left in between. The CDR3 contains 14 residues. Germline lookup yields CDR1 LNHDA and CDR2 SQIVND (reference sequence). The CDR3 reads CASSMAGSNEKLFF. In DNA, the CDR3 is TGTGCCAGTAGTATGGCAGGGTCTAATGAAAAACTGTTTTTT.

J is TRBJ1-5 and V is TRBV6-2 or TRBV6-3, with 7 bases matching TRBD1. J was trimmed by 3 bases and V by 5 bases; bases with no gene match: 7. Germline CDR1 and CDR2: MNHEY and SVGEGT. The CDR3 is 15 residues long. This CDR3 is CASSRIGTVNQPQHF. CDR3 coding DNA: TGTGCCAGCAGTCGAATCGGGACAGTCAATCAGCCCCAGCATTTT.

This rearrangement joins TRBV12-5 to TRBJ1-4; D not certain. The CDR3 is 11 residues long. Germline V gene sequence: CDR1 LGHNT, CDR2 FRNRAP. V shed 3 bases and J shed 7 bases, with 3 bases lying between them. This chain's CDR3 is CASGFSEKLFF. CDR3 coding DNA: TGTGCTAGTGGTTTTAGTGAAAAACTGTTTTTT.

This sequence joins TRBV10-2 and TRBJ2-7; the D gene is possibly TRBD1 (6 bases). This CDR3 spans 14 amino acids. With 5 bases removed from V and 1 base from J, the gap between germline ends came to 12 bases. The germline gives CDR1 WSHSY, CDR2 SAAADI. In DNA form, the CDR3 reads TGCGCCAGCAGTAGAGCAGGGGTTTCCTACGAGCAGTACGTC. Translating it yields CASSRAGVSYEQYV.

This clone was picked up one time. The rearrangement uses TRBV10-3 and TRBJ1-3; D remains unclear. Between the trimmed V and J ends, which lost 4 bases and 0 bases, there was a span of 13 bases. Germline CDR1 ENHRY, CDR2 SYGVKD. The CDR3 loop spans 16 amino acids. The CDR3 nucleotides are TGTGCCATCAGTGCCTCGGGCGGTAACTCTGGAAACACCATATATTTT. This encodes CAISASGGNSGNTIYF.

The CDR3 is CASSLGGREVDYGYTF. CDR3 nucleotide sequence: TGTGCCAGCAGCTTAGGAGGCAGGGAGGTAGACTATGGCTACACCTTC. This chain links TRBV7-8 with TRBJ1-2; the D gene is possibly TRBD1 (5 bases). Germline V gives CDR1 SGHVS, CDR2 FQNEAQ. The CDR3 contains 16 residues. With 1 base removed from V and 3 bases from J, the gap between germline ends came to 15 bases.

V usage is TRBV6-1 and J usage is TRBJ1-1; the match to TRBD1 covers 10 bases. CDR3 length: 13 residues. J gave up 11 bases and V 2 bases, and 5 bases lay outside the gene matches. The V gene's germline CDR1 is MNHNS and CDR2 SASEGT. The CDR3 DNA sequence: TGTGCCAGCAGTGAAAGGGACAGGGGATTCGCTTTCTTT. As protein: CASSERDRGFAFF.

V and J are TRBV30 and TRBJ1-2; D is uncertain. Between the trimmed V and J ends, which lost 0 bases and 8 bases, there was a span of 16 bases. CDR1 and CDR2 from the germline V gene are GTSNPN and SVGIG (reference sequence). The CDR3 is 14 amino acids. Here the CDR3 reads CAWSVQFGIRGYTF. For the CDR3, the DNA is TGTGCCTGGAGTGTACAATTTGGGATCCGGGGCTACACCTTC.

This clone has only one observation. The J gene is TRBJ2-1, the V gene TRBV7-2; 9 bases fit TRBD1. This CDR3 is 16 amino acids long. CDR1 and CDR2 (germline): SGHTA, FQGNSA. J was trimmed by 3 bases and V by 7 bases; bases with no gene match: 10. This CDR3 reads CASTELDRGLYNEQFF. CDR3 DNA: TGTGCCAGCACCGAACTGGACAGGGGCCTCTACAATGAGCAGTTCTTC.

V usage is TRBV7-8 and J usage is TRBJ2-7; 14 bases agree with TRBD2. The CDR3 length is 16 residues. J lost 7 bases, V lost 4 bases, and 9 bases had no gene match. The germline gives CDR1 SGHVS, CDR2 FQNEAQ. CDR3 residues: CASSSRTSGGPREQYF. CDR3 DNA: TGTGCCAGCAGCTCCCGGACTAGCGGGGGGCCACGGGAGCAGTACTTC. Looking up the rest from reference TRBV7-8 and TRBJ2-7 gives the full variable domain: GAGVSQSPRYKVAKRGQDVALRCDPISGHVSLFWYQQALGQGPEFLTYFQNEAQLDKSGLPSDRFFAERPEGSVSTLKIQRTQQEDSAVYLCASSSRTSGGPREQYFGPGTRLTVT.

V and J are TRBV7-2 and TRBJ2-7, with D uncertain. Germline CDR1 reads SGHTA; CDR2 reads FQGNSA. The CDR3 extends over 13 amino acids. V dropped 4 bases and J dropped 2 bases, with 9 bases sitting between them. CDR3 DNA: TGTGCCAGCAGCTCACAGAGCACCTACGAGCAGTACTTC. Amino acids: CASSSQSTYEQYF.

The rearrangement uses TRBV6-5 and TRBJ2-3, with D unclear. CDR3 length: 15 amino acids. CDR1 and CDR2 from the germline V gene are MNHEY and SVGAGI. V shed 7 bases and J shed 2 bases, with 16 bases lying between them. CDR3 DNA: TGTGCCAGCAAATTTGCCCCGGCTAACACAGATACGCAGTATTTT. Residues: CASKFAPANTDTQYF.

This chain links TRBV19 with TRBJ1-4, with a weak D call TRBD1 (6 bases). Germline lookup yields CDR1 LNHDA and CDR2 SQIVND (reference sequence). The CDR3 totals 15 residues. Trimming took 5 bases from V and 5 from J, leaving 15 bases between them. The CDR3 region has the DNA TGTGCCAGTAGTTCCCAGGGGCTGGGAAATGAAAAACTGTTTTTT. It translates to CASSSQGLGNEKLFF.

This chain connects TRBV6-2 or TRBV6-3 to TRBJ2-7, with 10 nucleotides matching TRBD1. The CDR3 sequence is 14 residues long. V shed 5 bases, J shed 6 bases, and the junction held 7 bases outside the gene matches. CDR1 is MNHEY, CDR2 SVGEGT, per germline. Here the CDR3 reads CASSTFRTGGEQYV. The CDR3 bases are TGTGCCAGCAGTACTTTCCGGACAGGGGGCGAGCAGTACGTC.

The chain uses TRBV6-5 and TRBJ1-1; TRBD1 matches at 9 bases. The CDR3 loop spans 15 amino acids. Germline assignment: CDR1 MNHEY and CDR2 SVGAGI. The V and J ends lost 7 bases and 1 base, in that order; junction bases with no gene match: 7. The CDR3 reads CASNPGQGKNTEAFF. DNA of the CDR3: TGTGCCAGCAATCCGGGACAGGGAAAGAACACTGAAGCTTTCTTT.

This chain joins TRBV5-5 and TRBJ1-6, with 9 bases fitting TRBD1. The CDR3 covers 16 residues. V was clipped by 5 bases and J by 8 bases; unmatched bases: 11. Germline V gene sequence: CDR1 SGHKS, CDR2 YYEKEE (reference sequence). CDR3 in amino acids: CASRSQPGQGYSPLHF. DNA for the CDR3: TGTGCCAGCAGAAGTCAGCCGGGACAGGGCTATTCACCCCTCCACTTT. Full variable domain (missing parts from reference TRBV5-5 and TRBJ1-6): DAGVTQSPTHLIKTRGQQVTLRCSPISGHKSVSWYQQVLGQGPQFIFQYYEKEERGRGNFPDRFSARQFPNYSSELNVNALLLGDSALYLCASRSQPGQGYSPLHFGNGTRLTVT.

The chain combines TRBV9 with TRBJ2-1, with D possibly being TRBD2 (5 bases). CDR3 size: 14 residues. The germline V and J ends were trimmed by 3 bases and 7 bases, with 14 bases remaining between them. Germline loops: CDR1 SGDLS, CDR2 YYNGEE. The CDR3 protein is CASSESGSWNEQFF. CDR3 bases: TGTGCCAGCAGCGAGAGCGGCTCATGGAATGAGCAGTTCTTC.

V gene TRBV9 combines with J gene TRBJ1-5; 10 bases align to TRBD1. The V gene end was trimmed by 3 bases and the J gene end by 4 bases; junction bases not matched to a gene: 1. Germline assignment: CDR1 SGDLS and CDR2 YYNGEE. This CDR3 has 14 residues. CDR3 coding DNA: TGTGCCAGCAGCGAGGGACAGGGGAATCAGCCCCAGCATTTT. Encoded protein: CASSEGQGNQPQHF.

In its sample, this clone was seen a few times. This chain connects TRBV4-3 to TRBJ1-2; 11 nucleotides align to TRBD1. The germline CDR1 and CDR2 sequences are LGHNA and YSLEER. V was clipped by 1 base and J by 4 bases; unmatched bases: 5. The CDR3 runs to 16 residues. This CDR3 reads CASSQGGQGAFYGYTF. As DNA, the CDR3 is TGCGCCAGCAGCCAAGGTGGACAGGGGGCCTTCTATGGCTACACCTTC.

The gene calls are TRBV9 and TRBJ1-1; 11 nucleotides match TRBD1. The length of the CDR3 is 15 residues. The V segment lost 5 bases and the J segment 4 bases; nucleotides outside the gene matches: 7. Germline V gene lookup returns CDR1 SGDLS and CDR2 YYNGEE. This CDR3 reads CASRRTGGGSTEAFF. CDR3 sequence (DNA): TGTGCCAGCAGACGGACAGGGGGCGGGAGCACTGAAGCTTTCTTT. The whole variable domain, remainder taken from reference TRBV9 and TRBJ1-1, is DSGVTQTPKHLITATGQRVTLRCSPRSGDLSVYWYQQSLDQGLQFLIQYYNGEERAKGNILERFSAQQFPDLHSELNLSSLELGDSALYFCASRRTGGGSTEAFFGQGTRLTVV.

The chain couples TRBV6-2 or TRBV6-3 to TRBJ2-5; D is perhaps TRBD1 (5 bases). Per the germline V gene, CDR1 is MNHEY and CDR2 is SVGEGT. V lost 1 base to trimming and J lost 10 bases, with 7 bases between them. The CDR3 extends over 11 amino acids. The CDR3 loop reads CASSYWTYQYF. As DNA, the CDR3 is TGTGCCAGCAGTTACTGGACATACCAGTACTTC.

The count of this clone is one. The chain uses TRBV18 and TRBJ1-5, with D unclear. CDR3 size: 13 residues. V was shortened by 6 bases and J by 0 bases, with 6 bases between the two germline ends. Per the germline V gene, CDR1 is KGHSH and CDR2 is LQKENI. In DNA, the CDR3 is TGTGCCAGCTCGGGGAATAGCAATCAGCCCCAGCATTTT. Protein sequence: CASSGNSNQPQHF. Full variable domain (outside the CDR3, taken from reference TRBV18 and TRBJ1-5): NAGVMQNPRHLVRRRGQEARLRCSPMKGHSHVYWYRQLPEEGLKFMVYLQKENIIDESGMPKERFSAEFPKEGPSILRIQQVVRGDSAAYFCASSGNSNQPQHFGDGTRLSIL.

The CDR3 is CASSYSRNTEAFF. The DNA for the CDR3 is TGTGCCAGCAGTTATAGCAGAAACACTGAAGCTTTCTTT. The gene calls are TRBV27 and TRBJ1-1; no reliable D call. The CDR3 has 13 residues. The V gene lost 4 bases and the J gene lost 2 bases, with 8 bases spanning the gap. CDR1 and CDR2 (germline): MNHEY, SMNVEV (reference sequence).

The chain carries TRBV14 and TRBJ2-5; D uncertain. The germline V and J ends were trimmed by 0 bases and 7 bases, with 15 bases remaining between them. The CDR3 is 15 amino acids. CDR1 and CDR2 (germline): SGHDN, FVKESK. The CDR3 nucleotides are TGTGCCAGCAGCCAAGATTCGGGCAGTTTGTCGACCCAGTACTTC. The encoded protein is CASSQDSGSLSTQYF.

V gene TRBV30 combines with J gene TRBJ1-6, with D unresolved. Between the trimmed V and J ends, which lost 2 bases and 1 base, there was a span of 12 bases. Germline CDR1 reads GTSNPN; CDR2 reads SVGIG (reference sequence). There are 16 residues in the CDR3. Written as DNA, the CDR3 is TGTGCCTGGAGTTTAGCAACCAGGTCCTATAATTCACCCCTCCACTTT. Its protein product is CAWSLATRSYNSPLHF.

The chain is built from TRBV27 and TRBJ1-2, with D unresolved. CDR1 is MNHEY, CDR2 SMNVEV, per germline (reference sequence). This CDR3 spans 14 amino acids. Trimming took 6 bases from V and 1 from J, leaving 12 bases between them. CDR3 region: CASRPLSSNYGYTF. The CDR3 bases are TGTGCCAGCAGGCCCCTGTCGAGTAACTATGGCTACACCTTC.

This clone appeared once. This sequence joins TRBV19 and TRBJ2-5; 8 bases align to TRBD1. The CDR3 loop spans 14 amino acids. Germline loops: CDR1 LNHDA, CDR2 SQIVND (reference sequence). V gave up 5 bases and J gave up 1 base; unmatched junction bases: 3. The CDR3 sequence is CASSLGTGQETQYF. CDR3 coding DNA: TGTGCCAGTAGTTTAGGGACAGGCCAAGAGACCCAGTACTTC.